One and the same sample provided the 17 T cell receptor beta chains below, sequenced in a study of OX40 agonist ivuxolimab in advanced cancers. Here immunoSEQ multiplex PCR was the method, and the copy in TCRdb shows in-frame clones only, minus some. Here the sample spans roughly 72,000 clones, approximately 84% being singletons. Material: CD4+ or CD8+ T cells sorted from blood, obtained in a trial of the OX40 agonist ivuxolimab. These receptors came from an adult with an advanced solid tumor such as melanoma, head and neck, liver or kidney cancer.

The sample holds one count of this clone. The chain combines TRBV18 with TRBJ2-2; no firm D call. This CDR3 has 14 residues. V was cut by 2 bases and J by 0 bases, with 4 bases left in between. Per germline, CDR1 KGHSH and CDR2 LQKENI. In nucleotides, the CDR3 is TGTGCCAGCTCACCAAACTCGAACACCGGGGAGCTGTTTTTT. Encoded protein: CASSPNSNTGELFF. The entire variable domain, with the rest obtained from reference TRBV18 and TRBJ2-2, is as follows: NAGVMQNPRHLVRRRGQEARLRCSPMKGHSHVYWYRQLPEEGLKFMVYLQKENIIDESGMPKERFSAEFPKEGPSILRIQQVVRGDSAAYFCASSPNSNTGELFFGEGSRLTVL.

The chain carries TRBV5-4 and TRBJ2-2; D gene uncertain. This CDR3 comprises 17 residues. V was shortened by 2 bases and J by 1 base, with 15 bases between the two germline ends. In germline, CDR1 is SGHNT, CDR2 YYREEE (reference sequence). This CDR3 reads CASSFLPLGLNTGELFF. The CDR3 DNA reads as TGTGCCAGCAGCTTTCTCCCCCTTGGGTTGAACACCGGGGAGCTGTTTTTT.

This rearrangement joins TRBV14 to TRBJ2-2; D gene ambiguous. CDR1 is SGHDN and CDR2 is FVKESK in the germline V gene. Trimming took 1 base from V and 6 from J, leaving 9 bases between them. This CDR3 is built from 14 residues. The CDR3 coding sequence is TGTGCCAGCAGCCAAGTTTGGCCCCCCGGGGAGCTGTTTTTT. Translated, it gives CASSQVWPPGELFF.

V and J are TRBV9 and TRBJ1-2; D possibly corresponds to TRBD1 (5 bases). Germline-derived CDR1 and CDR2 are SGDLS and YYNGEE. The V and J ends lost 0 bases and 8 bases respectively, with 11 bases between them. The CDR3 contains 13 residues. The CDR3 spells CASSVGGAYGYTF. CDR3 in DNA: TGTGCCAGCAGCGTAGGAGGGGCTTACGGCTACACCTTC.

This clone was detected only a few times. The chain couples TRBV6-5 to TRBJ2-3; maybe TRBD2 (6 bases). The CDR3 covers 16 residues. The V end lost 3 bases, the J end lost 2 bases, and 15 bases lay between the germline ends. Germline CDR1 reads MNHEY; CDR2 reads SVGAGI. The CDR3 DNA reads as TGTGCCAGCAGTTATAGCATCGGGGGACCCACAGATACGCAGTATTTT. Translation: CASSYSIGGPTDTQYF.

This chain's CDR3 is CASSYRRDNSPLHF. The CDR3 DNA is TGTGCCAGCAGTTATAGGAGGGATAATTCACCCCTCCACTTT. The chain joins TRBV6-5 to TRBJ1-6; no reliable D call. Germline CDR1 is MNHEY and CDR2 is SVGAGI. Trimming left V 3 bases short and J 5 bases short, with 8 bases between. The CDR3 sequence is 14 residues long.

The chain couples TRBV6-1 to TRBJ2-5, with a weak D call TRBD1 (5 bases). CDR3 length: 11 residues. Germline-derived CDR1 and CDR2 are MNHNS and SASEGT. V was clipped by 10 bases and J by 3 bases, with 9 bases between them. CDR3 nucleotide sequence: TGTGCCACCGACAGTGAAGAGACCCAGTACTTC. Translation gives CATDSEETQYF.

The gene calls are TRBV4-2 and TRBJ1-5; the match to TRBD1 covers 8 bases. Germline-derived CDR1 and CDR2 are LGHNA and YNFKEQ. The CDR3 is 15 amino acids. The ends lost 4 bases at V and 7 bases at J; junction bases unmatched: 9. The CDR3 nucleotides read TGTGCCAGCAGCCGGTTACAGGGGGAGGTCCAGCCCCAGCATTTT. Translation: CASSRLQGEVQPQHF.

The V and J genes are TRBV25-1 and TRBJ2-1; 7 bases agree with TRBD2. CDR3 size: 15 residues. The germline V gene encodes CDR1 MGHDK and CDR2 SYGVNS. Trimming at V came to 1 base and at J to 6 bases, leaving 6 bases not matched to a gene. Here the CDR3 DNA reads TGTGCCAGCAGTGAATCGGAGCGGGAAGGCAATGAGCAGTTCTTC. Translated, it gives CASSESEREGNEQFF.

The J gene is TRBJ1-5, the V gene TRBV6-5; unclear D gene. Trimming pared 5 bases from V and 5 bases from J, leaving 10 bases between. The CDR3 has 13 amino acids. CDR1 and CDR2 (germline): MNHEY, SVGAGI. The CDR3 nucleotides are TGTGCCAGCAGTCCGTCGCCCCATCAGCCCCAGCATTTT. Amino acid sequence: CASSPSPHQPQHF.

V is TRBV6-1 and J is TRBJ1-2, with D uncertain. The CDR3 has 12 residues. The germline gives CDR1 MNHNS, CDR2 SASEGT. Trimming took off 6 bases at V and 7 bases at J, with 12 bases between the two ends. The CDR3 reads CASRGGSGGYTF. CDR3 bases: TGTGCCAGCAGGGGAGGGTCCGGTGGCTACACCTTC.

The J gene is TRBJ1-6, the V gene TRBV19; tentative D call: TRBD1 (5 bases). The CDR3 is 13 amino acids. The V gene lost 3 bases and the J gene lost 14 bases, with 14 bases spanning the gap. Per the germline V gene, CDR1 is LNHDA and CDR2 is SQIVND (reference sequence). The CDR3 DNA reads as TGTGCCAGTAGTATTATAGGGGAGTCTTCCCTCCACTTT. Encoded protein: CASSIIGESSLHF.

By proportion, this clone is large. Other DNA sequences in this specimen translate into the identical CDR3. This sequence joins TRBV30 and TRBJ1-5; TRBD1 aligns across 8 bases. CDR3 length: 14 amino acids. Germline V CDR1 and CDR2: GTSNPN, SVGIG (reference sequence). V lost 3 bases and J lost 6; bases outside the gene matches: 7. DNA for the CDR3: TGTGCCTGGAGGAGACAGGGGAATGGTCAGCCCCAGCATTTT. Residues: CAWRRQGNGQPQHF.

This sequence joins TRBV7-2 and TRBJ1-4; D call uncertain. CDR1 is SGHTA and CDR2 is FQGNSA in the germline V gene. The CDR3 extends over 13 amino acids. The V end lost 2 bases, the J end lost 3 bases, and 4 bases lay between the germline ends. CDR3 residues: CASSLQSNEKLFF. The DNA for the CDR3 is TGTGCCAGCAGCTTACAGTCTAATGAAAAACTGTTTTTT.

The chain carries TRBV15 and TRBJ1-4, with TRBD1 matching over 8 bases. V was clipped by 0 bases and J by 4 bases; unmatched bases: 4. Looked up from germline, CDR1 is LNHNV and CDR2 is YYDKDF (reference sequence). CDR3 length: 16 residues. DNA for the CDR3: TGTGCCACCAGCAGAGATTGGGGACAGGATAATGAAAAACTGTTTTTT. Protein product: CATSRDWGQDNEKLFF. Using reference TRBV15 and TRBJ1-4 for the parts outside the CDR3, the full variable domain is DAMVIQNPRYQVTQFGKPVTLSCSQTLNHNVMYWYQQKSSQAPKLLFHYYDKDFNNEADTPDNFQSRRPNTSFCFLDIRSPGLGDTAMYLCATSRDWGQDNEKLFFGSGTQLSVL.

By share, this clone counts as medium-sized (0.01 to 0.1%). The chain combines TRBV2 with TRBJ1-6; D is ambiguous. V was pared by 6 bases and J by 8 bases, with 5 bases between. The CDR3 has 11 amino acids. The germline CDR1 and CDR2 sequences are SNHLY and FYNNEI. For the CDR3, the DNA is TGTGCCAGCAGCCCCGATTCACCCCTCCACTTT. It translates to CASSPDSPLHF.

The genes are TRBV5-1 and TRBJ2-1; perhaps TRBD2 as D (5 bases). Deletions cut 0 bases from V and 0 bases from J, with 10 bases between. Per the germline V gene, CDR1 is SGHRS and CDR2 is YFSETQ. This CDR3 contains 16 residues. DNA for the CDR3: TGCGCCAGCAGCTTGGCGGGGTCAGGCTCCTACAATGAGCAGTTCTTC. Encoded protein: CASSLAGSGSYNEQFF.